Sequencing of this TCR beta chain was carried out in a study of T cell clonality in common variable immunodeficiency. Regarding the study as a whole: In common variable immunodeficiency, TCR beta chains reportedly carried fewer deletions and N-nucleotide insertions.

The length of the CDR3 is 14 residues. CDR1 and CDR2 from the germline V gene are SGHTA and FQGTGA. V lost 5 bases, J lost 2 bases, and 3 bases stayed unmatched. This clone was detected ten times or more. Its cognate antigen is unknown. The read terminates 3 residues ahead of where the CDR3 ends, so the germline J gene completes it. Clones were sequenced by immunoSEQ multiplex PCR, and TCRdb holds only the in-frame ones, with some missing. Found here are tens of thousands of clones, no singletons; the ten largest cover around 1.7%. V is TRBV7-3 and J is TRBJ2-7; 10 bases line up with TRBD1. This sequence was found in a person between 18 and 75 years old in good health. The sequenced material came from peripheral blood mononuclear cells. Partial CDR3 DNA: TGTGCCAGCAGCGCCGGGACAGGGGCCTACGAG. Translating gives CASSAGTGAYE. In full, the CDR3 reads CASSAGTGAYEQYF.